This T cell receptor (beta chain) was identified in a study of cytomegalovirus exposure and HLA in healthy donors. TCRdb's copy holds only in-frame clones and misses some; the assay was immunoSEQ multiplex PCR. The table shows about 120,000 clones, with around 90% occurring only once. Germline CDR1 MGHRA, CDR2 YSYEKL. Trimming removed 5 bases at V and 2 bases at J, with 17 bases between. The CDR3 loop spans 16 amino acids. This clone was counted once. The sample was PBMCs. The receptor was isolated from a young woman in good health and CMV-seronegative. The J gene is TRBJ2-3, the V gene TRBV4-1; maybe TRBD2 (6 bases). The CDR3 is CASSALANRYTDTQYF. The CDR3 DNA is TGCGCCAGCAGCGCTCTAGCGAACCGTTACACAGATACGCAGTATTTT.